The next 2 T cell receptor beta chains were all read from a single sample in a study of shared clonotypes between healthy human individuals. Measured with immunoSEQ multiplex PCR; TCRdb has only the in-frame clones, and not every one. Among hundreds of thousands of clones listed, about 91% were seen once. CD45RO-negative, CCR7-selected cells formed the naive CD8 fraction, which excluded terminally differentiated effector memory CD45RA+ cells. The sequenced sample was naive CD8+ T cells sorted from blood. These receptors were collected from a man younger than 40 in good health.

The V gene is TRBV7-9, the J gene TRBJ2-2, with D perhaps TRBD2 (7 bases). Germline CDR1 is SEHNR and CDR2 is FQNEAQ (reference sequence). The CDR3 is 17 residues long. Between the trimmed V and J ends, which lost 4 bases and 3 bases, there was a span of 18 bases. CDR3 nucleotide sequence: TGTGCCAGCAGCTGGACGCCGGGGGGCGTCGACACCGGGGAGCTGTTTTTT. Translated, it gives CASSWTPGGVDTGELFF.

The rearrangement joins TRBV6-1 to TRBJ2-7; TRBD2 agrees at 8 bases. Germline CDR1 and CDR2: MNHNS and SASEGT. V shed 5 bases and J 5 bases; nucleotides not matched to a gene: 8. The CDR3 has 14 residues. The DNA for the CDR3 is TGTGCCAGCAGTCCTTACGGGGGGGTAAACGAGCAGTACTTC. It yields the protein CASSPYGGVNEQYF.